This T cell receptor beta chain was sequenced during a study of CD8+ T cells in alopecia areata. Study-level background: Tofacitinib therapy lasting 6 to 18 months was followed by 6 months off drug.

The table lists this clone with a few counts. What it recognizes is unknown. Specimens obtained from alopecia areata patients comprised lesional scalp punch biopsies and peripheral blood. The researchers isolated CD4+ and CD8+ T cells from PBMCs by sorting. General observations from the study: Whereas mice showed it more clearly, TCR sharing across patients was murkier, possibly because of HLA.

CDR1 is SEHNR, CDR2 FQNEAQ, per germline (reference sequence). Unmatched junction bases numbered 7, after V lost 2 bases and J lost 3 bases. This CDR3 comprises 16 residues. After isolation, RNA underwent reverse transcription to generate cDNA as the sequencing template. Using immunoSEQ multiplex PCR, the repertoire was profiled, and TCRdb retains in-frame clones only, with some absent. The sample yields 110,000 to 150,000 clones, roughly 46% seen once. The TCR was taken from a human donor with alopecia areata. The chain uses TRBV7-9 and TRBJ2-1; 7 bases map to TRBD2. This sample comprised CD4+ T cells sorted from blood, obtained at week 0. The CDR3: CASSLSPLADYNEQFF. DNA of the CDR3: TGTGCCAGCAGCTTATCCCCCCTAGCGGACTACAATGAGCAGTTCTTC.